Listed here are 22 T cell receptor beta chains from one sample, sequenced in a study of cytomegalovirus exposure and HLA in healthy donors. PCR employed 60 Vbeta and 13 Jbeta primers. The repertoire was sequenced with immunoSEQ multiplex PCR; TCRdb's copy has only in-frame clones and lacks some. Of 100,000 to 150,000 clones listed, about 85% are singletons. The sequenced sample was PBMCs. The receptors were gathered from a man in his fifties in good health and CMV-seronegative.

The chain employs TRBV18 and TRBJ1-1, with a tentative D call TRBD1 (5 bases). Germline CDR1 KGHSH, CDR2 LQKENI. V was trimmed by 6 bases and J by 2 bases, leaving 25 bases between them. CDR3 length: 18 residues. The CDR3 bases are TGTGCCAGCTCCCCTGTACATGGGGGAGGGGCGGGCAACACTGAAGCTTTCTTT. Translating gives CASSPVHGGGAGNTEAFF.

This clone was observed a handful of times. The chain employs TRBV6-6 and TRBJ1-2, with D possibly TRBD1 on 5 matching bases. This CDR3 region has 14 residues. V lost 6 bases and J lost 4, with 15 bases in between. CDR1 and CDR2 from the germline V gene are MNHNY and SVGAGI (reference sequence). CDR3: CASRGFTGSYGYTF. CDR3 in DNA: TGTGCCAGCAGGGGGTTTACAGGCAGCTATGGCTACACCTTC.

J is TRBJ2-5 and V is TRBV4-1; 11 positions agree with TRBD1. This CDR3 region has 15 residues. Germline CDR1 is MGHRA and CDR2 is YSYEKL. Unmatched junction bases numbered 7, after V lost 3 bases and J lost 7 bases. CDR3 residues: CASSQPGQGDRTQYF. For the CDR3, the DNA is TGCGCCAGCAGCCAGCCGGGACAGGGGGACCGGACCCAGTACTTC.

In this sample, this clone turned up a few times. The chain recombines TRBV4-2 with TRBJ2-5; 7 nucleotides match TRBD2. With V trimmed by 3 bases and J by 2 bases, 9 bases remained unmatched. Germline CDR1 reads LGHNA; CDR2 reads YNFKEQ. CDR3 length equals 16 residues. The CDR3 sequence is CASSQGGDSFQETQYF. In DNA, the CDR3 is TGTGCCAGCAGCCAGGGAGGGGACTCCTTTCAAGAGACCCAGTACTTC.

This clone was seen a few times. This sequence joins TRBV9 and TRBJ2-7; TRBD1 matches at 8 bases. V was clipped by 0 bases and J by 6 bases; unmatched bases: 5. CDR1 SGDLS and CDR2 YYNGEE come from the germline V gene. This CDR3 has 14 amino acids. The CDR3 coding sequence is TGTGCCAGCAGCGTAGGGGCAGGGGGCCTCGAGCAGTACTTC. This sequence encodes CASSVGAGGLEQYF.

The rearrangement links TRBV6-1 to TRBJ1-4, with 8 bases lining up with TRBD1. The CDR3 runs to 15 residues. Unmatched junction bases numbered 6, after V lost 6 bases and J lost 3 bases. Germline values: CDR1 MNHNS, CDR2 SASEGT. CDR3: CASREYRGANEKLFF. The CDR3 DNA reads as TGTGCCAGCAGGGAATACAGGGGGGCTAATGAAAAACTGTTTTTT.

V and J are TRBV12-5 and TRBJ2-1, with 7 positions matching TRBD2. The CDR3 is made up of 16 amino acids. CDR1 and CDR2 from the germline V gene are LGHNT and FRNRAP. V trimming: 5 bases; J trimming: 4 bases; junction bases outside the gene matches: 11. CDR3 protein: CASGPPLKREYNEQFF. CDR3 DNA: TGTGCTAGTGGTCCCCCCCTCAAGCGGGAATACAATGAGCAGTTCTTC.

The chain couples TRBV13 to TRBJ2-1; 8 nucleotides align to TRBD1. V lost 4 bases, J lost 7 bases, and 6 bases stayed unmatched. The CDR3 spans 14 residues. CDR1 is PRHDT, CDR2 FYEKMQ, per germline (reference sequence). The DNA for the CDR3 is TGTGCCAGCAGCTCCCGGACAGGGATGAATGAGCAGTTCTTC. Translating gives CASSSRTGMNEQFF.

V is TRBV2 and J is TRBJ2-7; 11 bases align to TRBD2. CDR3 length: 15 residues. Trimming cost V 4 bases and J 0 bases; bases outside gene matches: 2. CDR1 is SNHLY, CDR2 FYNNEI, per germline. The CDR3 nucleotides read TGTGCCAGCAGTGGTCTAGCGGGGGGCTCCTACGAGCAGTACTTC. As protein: CASSGLAGGSYEQYF.

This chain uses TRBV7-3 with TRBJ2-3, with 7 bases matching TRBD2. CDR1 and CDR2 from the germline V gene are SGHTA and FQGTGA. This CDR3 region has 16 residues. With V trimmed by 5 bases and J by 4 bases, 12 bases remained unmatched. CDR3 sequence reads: CASSQLGRERSDTQYF. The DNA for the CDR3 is TGTGCCAGCAGCCAGCTGGGGCGGGAGAGGTCAGATACGCAGTATTTT.

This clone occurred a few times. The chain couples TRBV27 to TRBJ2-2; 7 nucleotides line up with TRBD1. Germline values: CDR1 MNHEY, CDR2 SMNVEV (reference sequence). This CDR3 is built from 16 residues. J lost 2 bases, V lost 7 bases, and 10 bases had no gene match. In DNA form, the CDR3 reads TGTGCCAGCAATAAGAGGACAGGACCTAACACCGGGGAGCTGTTTTTT. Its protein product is CASNKRTGPNTGELFF.

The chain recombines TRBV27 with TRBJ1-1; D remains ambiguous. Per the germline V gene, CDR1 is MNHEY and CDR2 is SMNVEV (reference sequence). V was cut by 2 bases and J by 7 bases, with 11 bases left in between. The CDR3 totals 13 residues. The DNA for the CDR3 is TGTGCCAGCAGTTTAGGGCCATGGATTGAAGCTTTCTTT. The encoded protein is CASSLGPWIEAFF.

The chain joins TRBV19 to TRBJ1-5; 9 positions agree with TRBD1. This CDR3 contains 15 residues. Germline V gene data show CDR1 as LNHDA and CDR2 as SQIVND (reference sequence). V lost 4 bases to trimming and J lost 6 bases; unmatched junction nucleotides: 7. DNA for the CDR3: TGTGCCAGTAGTACCTTGACAGGGGGAGGTCAGCCCCAGCATTTT. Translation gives CASSTLTGGGQPQHF.

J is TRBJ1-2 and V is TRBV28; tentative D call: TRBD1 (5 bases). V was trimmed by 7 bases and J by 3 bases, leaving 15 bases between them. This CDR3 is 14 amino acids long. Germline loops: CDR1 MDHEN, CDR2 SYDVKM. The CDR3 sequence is CASTQGAGDYGYTF. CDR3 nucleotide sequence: TGTGCCAGCACCCAAGGGGCAGGCGACTATGGCTACACCTTC.

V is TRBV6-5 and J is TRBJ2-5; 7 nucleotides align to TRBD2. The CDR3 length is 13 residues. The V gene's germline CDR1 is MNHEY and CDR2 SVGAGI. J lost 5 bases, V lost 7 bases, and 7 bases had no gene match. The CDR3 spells CASTPGGRETQYF. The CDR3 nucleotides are TGTGCCAGCACCCCCGGGGGGAGGGAGACCCAGTACTTC.

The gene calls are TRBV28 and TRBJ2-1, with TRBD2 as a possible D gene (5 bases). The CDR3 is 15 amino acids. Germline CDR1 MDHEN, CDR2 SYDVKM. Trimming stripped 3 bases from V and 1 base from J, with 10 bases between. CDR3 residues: CASSFPGRSYNEQFF. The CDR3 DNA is TGTGCCAGCAGTTTTCCGGGAAGGTCCTACAATGAGCAGTTCTTC.

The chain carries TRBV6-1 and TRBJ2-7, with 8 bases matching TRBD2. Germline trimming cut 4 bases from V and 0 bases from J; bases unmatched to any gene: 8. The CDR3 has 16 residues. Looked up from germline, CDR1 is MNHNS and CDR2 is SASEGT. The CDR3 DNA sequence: TGTGCCAGCAGTGGATCGCGGACTAGCTACTCCTACGAGCAGTACTTC. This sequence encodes CASSGSRTSYSYEQYF.

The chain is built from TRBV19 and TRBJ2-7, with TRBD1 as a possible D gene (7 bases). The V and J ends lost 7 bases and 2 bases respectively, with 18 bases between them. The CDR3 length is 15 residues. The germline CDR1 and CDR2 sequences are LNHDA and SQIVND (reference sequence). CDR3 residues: CASTPTAGGTYEQYF. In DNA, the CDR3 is TGTGCCAGTACCCCGACAGCAGGGGGGACCTACGAGCAGTACTTC.

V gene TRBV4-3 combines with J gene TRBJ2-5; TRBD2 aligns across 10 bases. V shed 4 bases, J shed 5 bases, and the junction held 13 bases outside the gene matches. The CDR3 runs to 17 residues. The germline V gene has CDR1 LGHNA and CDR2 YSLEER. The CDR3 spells CASSRQIGAGGLETQYF. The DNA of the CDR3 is TGCGCCAGCAGCCGCCAAATAGGAGCGGGGGGGTTGGAGACCCAGTACTTC.

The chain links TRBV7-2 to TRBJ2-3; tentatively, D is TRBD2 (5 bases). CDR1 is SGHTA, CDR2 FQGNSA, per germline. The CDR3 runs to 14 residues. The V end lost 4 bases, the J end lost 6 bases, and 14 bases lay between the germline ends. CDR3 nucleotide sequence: TGTGCCAGCAGCTCTCGCGGACTTGAGGATACGCAGTATTTT. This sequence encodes CASSSRGLEDTQYF.

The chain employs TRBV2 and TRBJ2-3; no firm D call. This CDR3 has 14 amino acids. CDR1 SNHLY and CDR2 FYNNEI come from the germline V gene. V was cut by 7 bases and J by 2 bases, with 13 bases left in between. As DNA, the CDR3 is TGTGCCAGCAAGAGGCCTAACCCCACAGATACGCAGTATTTT. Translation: CASKRPNPTDTQYF.

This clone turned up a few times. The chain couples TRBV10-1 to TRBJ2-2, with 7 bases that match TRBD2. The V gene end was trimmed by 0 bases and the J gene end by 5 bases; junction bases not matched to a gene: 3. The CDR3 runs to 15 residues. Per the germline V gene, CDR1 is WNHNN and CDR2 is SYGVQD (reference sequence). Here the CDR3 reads CASSESEGGTGELFF. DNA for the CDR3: TGCGCCAGCAGTGAGTCGGAGGGAGGGACCGGGGAGCTGTTTTTT.